This paragraph reports one T cell receptor beta chain. At one end, the junction sequence differs from germline, possibly due to a read error. The sample belongs to a study of blood T cells in healthy people across ages. With a J-beta primer mix and a sample-barcoded 5' primer, a second PCR ran 7 to 11 cycles. TCRdb fed the 5' RACE reads into MiXCR, producing one record per CDR3 protein. Found here are approximately 1,700,000 distinct CDR3 sequences, roughly two fifths of them singletons; the top ten hold under 30%. The germline V gene has CDR1 LGHNA and CDR2 YNFKEQ. The CDR3 has 14 amino acids. Sequencing was performed on blood. The receptor's source is a human donor in good health. The chain combines TRBV4-2 with TRBJ1-2; 9 nucleotides match TRBD1. CDR3: CASSQRTGVYDYTF. DNA for the CDR3: TGTGCCAGCAGCCAACGGACAGGGGTGTATGACTACACCTTC.